The 26 T cell receptor beta chains presented below share a single source sample, sequenced in a study of metastatic and nonmetastatic thyroid tumors. Patients underwent thyroid surgery, and none had received any treatment before it. TCRdb re-clonotyped the PCR reads via MiXCR. The profile shows under 25,000 clones, 22% of them singletons. Input material: adjacent normal tissue. Receptors were obtained from a female donor with papillary thyroid cancer or a benign thyroid nodule (not recorded which). Some clones in this sample may be carry-over from other donors' samples.

In its sample, this clone is medium-sized. The V and J genes are TRBV24-1 and TRBJ2-1, with 11 nucleotides matching TRBD2. Germline V gene sequence: CDR1 KGHDR, CDR2 SFDVKD. The CDR3 spans 17 residues. With V trimmed by 4 bases and J by 6 bases, 10 bases remained unmatched. The CDR3 loop reads CATSEKPGLADPNEQFF. As DNA, the CDR3 is TGTGCCACCAGTGAAAAACCGGGACTAGCGGATCCCAATGAGCAGTTCTTC.

The chain recombines TRBV2 with TRBJ1-2; 7 nucleotides agree with TRBD1. Germline CDR1 reads SNHLY; CDR2 reads FYNNEI. V was pared by 5 bases and J by 1 base, with 4 bases of the junction left unmatched. The CDR3 has 14 residues. The CDR3 protein is CASSRDSFNYGYTF. CDR3 bases: TGTGCCAGCAGTCGGGACAGCTTTAACTATGGCTACACCTTC.

V usage is TRBV5-5 and J usage is TRBJ1-1; D perhaps matches TRBD1 (6 bases). V was pared by 4 bases and J by 6 bases, with 13 bases between. This CDR3 is built from 13 residues. Per germline, CDR1 SGHKS and CDR2 YYEKEE (reference sequence). CDR3 amino acids: CASSRTGLSEAFF. The DNA of the CDR3 is TGTGCCAGCAGCCGCACAGGGCTATCTGAAGCTTTCTTT.

This clone showed up just a few times. This rearrangement joins TRBV28 to TRBJ1-4; the match to TRBD1 covers 9 bases. The germline CDR1 and CDR2 sequences are MDHEN and SYDVKM. J was trimmed by 5 bases and V by 4 bases; bases with no gene match: 5. The CDR3 extends over 15 amino acids. CDR3 loop: CASSSSTGGNEKLFF. The CDR3 DNA reads TGTGCCAGCAGTTCCTCGACAGGGGGGAATGAAAAACTGTTTTTT.

In its sample, this clone was seen a few times. The chain employs TRBV27 and TRBJ2-6; no reliable D call. Germline V gives CDR1 MNHEY, CDR2 SMNVEV (reference sequence). The CDR3 has 15 residues. Trimming took 7 bases from V and 0 from J, leaving 10 bases between them. The CDR3 DNA follows: TGTGCCAGCACCCAACTATTCTCTGGGGCCAACGTCCTGACTTTC. Translating it yields CASTQLFSGANVLTF.

The chain is built from TRBV6-1 and TRBJ1-2, with D unclear. The germline V and J ends were trimmed by 2 bases and 8 bases, with 12 bases remaining between them. The CDR3 spans 13 residues. CDR1 and CDR2 from the germline V gene are MNHNS and SASEGT. CDR3 sequence: CASSELVMGGYTF. CDR3 DNA: TGTGCCAGCAGTGAACTCGTTATGGGCGGCTACACCTTC.

About this clone itself: Other DNA sequences in this specimen translate into the identical CDR3. The V gene is TRBV7-2, the J gene TRBJ2-7, with D uncertain. With 1 base removed from V and 0 bases from J, the gap between germline ends came to 7 bases. The CDR3 runs to 14 residues. Germline CDR1 is SGHTA and CDR2 is FQGNSA. The CDR3 loop reads CASSLGLSSYEQYF. CDR3 sequence (DNA): TGTGCCAGCAGCTTAGGTCTAAGCTCCTACGAGCAGTACTTC.

The chain combines TRBV27 with TRBJ2-7, with 7 bases that match TRBD2. Germline V CDR1 and CDR2: MNHEY, SMNVEV (reference sequence). This CDR3 is built from 14 residues. Trimming cost V 5 bases and J 1 base; bases outside gene matches: 5. The CDR3 is CASSTGTKSYEQYF. CDR3 DNA sequence: TGTGCCAGCAGTACCGGGACTAAGTCCTACGAGCAGTACTTC.

This clone was counted many times. This chain uses TRBV20-1 with TRBJ2-2; D might be TRBD2 (6 bases). This CDR3 is built from 16 residues. Germline lookup yields CDR1 DFQATT and CDR2 SNEGSKA (reference sequence). Trimming stripped 2 bases from V and 1 base from J, with 14 bases between. The CDR3 DNA reads TGCAGTGCTAGACGCCCGGGTAGCGGGAACACCGGGGAGCTGTTTTTT. Protein product: CSARRPGSGNTGELFF.

By share, this clone counts as large. The CDR3 DNA is TGTGCCAGCAGTTTATTCGGACAGGGAAGAAACACTGAAGCTTTCTTT. Its protein is CASSLFGQGRNTEAFF. The chain couples TRBV28 to TRBJ1-1, with TRBD1 identical over 8 bases. With 1 base clipped from V and 2 bases from J, the junction kept 6 bases outside the gene matches. This CDR3 is 16 amino acids long. CDR1 and CDR2 from the germline V gene are MDHEN and SYDVKM.

This clone has a handful of counts. The chain couples TRBV6-1 to TRBJ1-2; D is unresolved. This CDR3 has 13 amino acids. Germline V lookup: CDR1 MNHNS, CDR2 SASEGT. The V and J ends lost 6 bases and 6 bases respectively, with 14 bases between them. In DNA, the CDR3 is TGTGCCAGCAGGACCTCGGGGTTAGATGGCTACACCTTC. The encoded protein is CASRTSGLDGYTF.

V and J are TRBV2 and TRBJ1-3, with D uncertain. From germline, CDR1 is SNHLY and CDR2 FYNNEI. The V end was cut by 7 bases, the J end by 0 bases, with 7 bases between. This CDR3 comprises 13 residues. Here the CDR3 DNA reads TGTGCCAGCAAAGGAAACTCTGGAAACACCATATATTTT. Its protein product is CASKGNSGNTIYF.

The chain uses TRBV6-1 and TRBJ2-2; maybe TRBD1 (6 bases). Germline V gene lookup returns CDR1 MNHNS and CDR2 SASEGT. The V end lost 9 bases, the J end lost 4 bases, and 12 bases lay between the germline ends. This CDR3 region has 13 residues. This chain's CDR3 is CASFRGGTGELFF. The CDR3 DNA follows: TGTGCCAGTTTTAGAGGGGGCACCGGGGAGCTGTTTTTT.

Comments on this clone: Since the CDR3 does not end with the conserved phenylalanine or tryptophan, this likely comes from a read error. J is TRBJ2-2 and V is TRBV13, with TRBD1 identical over 8 bases. There are 15 residues in the CDR3. V was pared by 4 bases and J by 6 bases, with 7 bases of the junction left unmatched. Germline values: CDR1 PRHDT, CDR2 FYEKMQ (reference sequence). CDR3 bases: TGTGCCAGCAGCTCGGGACAGGTTCGTTCCGGGGAGCTGTTTCTT. Translation: CASSSGQVRSGELFL.

Only a few counts were recorded for this clone. The CDR3 DNA reads TGTGCCAGCAGTTACACCCGGACAGGGGGCTATGGCTACACCTTC. Translating it yields CASSYTRTGGYGYTF. The V call is TRBV6-2 or TRBV6-3, the J call TRBJ1-2; 10 bases match TRBD1. The CDR3 spans 15 residues. Germline CDR1 MNHEY, CDR2 SVGEGT. The V and J ends lost 2 bases and 4 bases, in that order; junction bases with no gene match: 4.

This clone has only a few counts. This rearrangement joins TRBV28 to TRBJ2-2; TRBD1 matches 9 bases. V lost 5 bases, J lost 7 bases, and 5 bases stayed unmatched. Germline CDR1 is MDHEN and CDR2 is SYDVKM. The CDR3 is 14 residues long. In DNA form, the CDR3 reads TGTGCCAGCAGTGGACAGGGGTCGGGCGGGGAGCTGTTTTTT. Encoded protein: CASSGQGSGGELFF.

This clone was detected only a few times. This rearrangement joins TRBV24-1 to TRBJ2-2, with a weak D call TRBD2 (6 bases). The CDR3 runs to 15 residues. The V gene lost 3 bases and the J gene lost 4 bases, with 11 bases spanning the gap. Germline loops: CDR1 KGHDR, CDR2 SFDVKD. In DNA, the CDR3 is TGTGCCACCAGTGATAGAAGGGGAGGCACCGGGGAGCTGTTTTTT. This gives the protein CATSDRRGGTGELFF.

This clone was seen at least ten times. This chain links TRBV5-6 with TRBJ2-1, with TRBD1 matching 9 bases. The germline V gene encodes CDR1 SGHDT and CDR2 YYEEEE. The CDR3 extends over 16 amino acids. V shed 4 bases, J shed 4 bases, and the junction held 9 bases outside the gene matches. Written as DNA, the CDR3 is TGTGCCAGCAGCATGCTACAGGGGGCAATTTACAATGAGCAGTTCTTC. Protein: CASSMLQGAIYNEQFF.

The chain links TRBV7-2 to TRBJ1-5; D perhaps matches TRBD1 (5 bases). The CDR3 is 14 amino acids. The ends were cut back, 2 bases at V and 2 bases at J, with 7 bases in the middle. CDR1 and CDR2 from the germline V gene are SGHTA and FQGNSA. DNA of the CDR3: TGTGCCAGCAGCTTACAGGGTGGCAATCAGCCCCAGCATTTT. Translating gives CASSLQGGNQPQHF. The full variable domain, in which reference TRBV7-2 and TRBJ1-5 provide the parts outside the CDR3, is GAGVSQSPSNKVTEKGKDVELRCDPISGHTALYWYRQSLGQGLEFLIYFQGNSAPDKSGLPSDRFSAERTGGSVSTLTIQRTQQEDSAVYLCASSLQGGNQPQHFGDGTRLSIL.

This clone has a count of ten or more. CDR3 sequence: CASRESSGKNEQFF. In DNA form, the CDR3 reads TGTGCCAGCAGAGAAAGTAGCGGGAAGAATGAGCAGTTCTTC. The V call is TRBV12-3 or TRBV12-4, the J call TRBJ2-1; TRBD2 aligns across 8 bases. The V and J ends lost 6 bases and 7 bases, in that order; junction bases with no gene match: 8. The CDR3 consists of 14 residues.

By proportion, this clone is medium-sized. The chain employs TRBV7-9 and TRBJ1-3; maybe TRBD1 (6 bases). The V gene's germline CDR1 is SEHNR and CDR2 FQNEAQ (reference sequence). V was pared by 1 base and J by 4 bases, with 11 bases between. This CDR3 has 15 amino acids. The CDR3 protein is CASSLVTGQGNTIYF. In DNA, the CDR3 is TGTGCCAGCAGCTTAGTCACAGGGCAAGGAAACACCATATATTTT.

Ten or more counts support this clone. V is TRBV5-1 and J is TRBJ2-3; 8 nucleotides align to TRBD1. The V gene end was trimmed by 4 bases and the J gene end by 2 bases; junction bases not matched to a gene: 3. This CDR3 is 14 amino acids long. Per germline, CDR1 SGHRS and CDR2 YFSETQ. CDR3 region: CASSQGAATDTQYF. The CDR3 nucleotides are TGCGCCAGCAGCCAGGGGGCGGCCACAGATACGCAGTATTTT.

J is TRBJ1-6 and V is TRBV11-3, with TRBD1 as a possible D gene (6 bases). The CDR3 loop spans 16 amino acids. The V end was cut by 5 bases, the J end by 4 bases, with 15 bases between. Germline CDR1 and CDR2: SGHNT and YENEEA. The CDR3 DNA sequence: TGTGCCAGCAGCCCGCGACAGGCCACTTATAATTCACCCCTCCACTTT. This encodes CASSPRQATYNSPLHF.

The genes are TRBV7-8 and TRBJ1-4; D uncertain. Trimming stripped 1 base from V and 8 bases from J, with 8 bases between. The CDR3 has 13 amino acids. Germline V CDR1 and CDR2: SGHVS, FQNEAQ. The chain's CDR3 is CASSLDFPEKLFF. For the CDR3, the DNA is TGTGCCAGCAGCTTAGACTTTCCCGAAAAACTGTTTTTT.

In its sample, this clone is medium-sized. The chain carries TRBV20-1 and TRBJ2-3, with 12 bases matching TRBD2. The CDR3 spans 15 residues. Germline V gives CDR1 DFQATT, CDR2 SNEGSKA (reference sequence). After removal of 1 base from V and 4 bases from J, the junction contained 3 bases not matched to a gene. CDR3 in DNA: TGCAGTGCTAGAGGGCTAGCGGGAGGGCCAGATACGCAGTATTTT. It specifies CSARGLAGGPDTQYF.

V and J are TRBV11-1 and TRBJ2-3; D is undetermined. This CDR3 region has 15 residues. CDR1 and CDR2 (germline): SGHAT, FQDESV (reference sequence). The germline V and J ends were trimmed by 3 bases and 3 bases, with 13 bases remaining between them. The CDR3 nucleotides read TGTGCCAGCAGCTTGTTGGCTAGAGGAACAGATACGCAGTATTTT. Translation: CASSLLARGTDTQYF.